This section outlines one TCR beta chain sequence together with its context. The antigen remains undetermined. The sample comes from a study of vaccination and CD4 T cells after COVID-19. Looking at the study overall: All convalescent patients were nasal swab PCR positive for SARS-CoV-2; roughly ten had mild and one severe disease.

Indicated treatment: 10-day PBMC culture with coronavirus spike peptide pools or control peptides (ViraFEST assay). V lost 3 bases to trimming and J lost 7 bases, with 13 bases between them. The CDR3 consists of 14 residues. Sequenced with the Oncomine TCR Beta short-read assay was DNA taken from cultured CD4+ T cells. TCRdb processed the PCR reads anew with MiXCR; each CDR3 protein has one entry. The table includes just over 15,000 distinct CDR3 sequences, approximately 71% detected once. The chain carries TRBV12-3 or TRBV12-4 and TRBJ1-5; D unclear. The TCR was taken from a human donor who had recovered from COVID-19. Sequencing input: CD4+ T cells from blood, cultured in vitro. The CDR3 coding sequence is TGTGCCAGCAGTTTTCTCGGAGAGGCCCAGCCCCAGCATTTT. Translated, it gives CASSFLGEAQPQHF.